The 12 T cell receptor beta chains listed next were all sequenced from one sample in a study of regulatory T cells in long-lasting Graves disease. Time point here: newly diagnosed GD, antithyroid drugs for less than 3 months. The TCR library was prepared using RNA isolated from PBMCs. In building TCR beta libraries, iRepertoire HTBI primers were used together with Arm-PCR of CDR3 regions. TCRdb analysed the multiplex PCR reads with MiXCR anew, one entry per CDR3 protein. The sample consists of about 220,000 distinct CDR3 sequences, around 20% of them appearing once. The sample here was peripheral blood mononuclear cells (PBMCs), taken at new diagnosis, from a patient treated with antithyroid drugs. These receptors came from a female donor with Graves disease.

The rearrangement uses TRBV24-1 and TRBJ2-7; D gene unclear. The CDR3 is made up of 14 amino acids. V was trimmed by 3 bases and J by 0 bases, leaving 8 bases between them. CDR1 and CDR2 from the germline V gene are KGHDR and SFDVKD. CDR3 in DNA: TGTGCCACCAGTGATGGGTTTCACTCCTACGAGCAGTACTTC. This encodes CATSDGFHSYEQYF.

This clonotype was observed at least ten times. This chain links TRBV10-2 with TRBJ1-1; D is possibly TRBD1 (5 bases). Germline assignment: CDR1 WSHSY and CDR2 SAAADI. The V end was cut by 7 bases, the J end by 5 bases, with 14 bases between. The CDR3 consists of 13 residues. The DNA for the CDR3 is TGCGCCAGCAATTCAGGTAGGGGAACTGAAGCTTTCTTT. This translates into CASNSGRGTEAFF.

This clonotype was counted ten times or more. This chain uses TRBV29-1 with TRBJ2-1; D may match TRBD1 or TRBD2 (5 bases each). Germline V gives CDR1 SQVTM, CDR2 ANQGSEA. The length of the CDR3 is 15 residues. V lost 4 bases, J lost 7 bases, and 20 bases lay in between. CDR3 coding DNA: TGCAGCGTTGGTAGATTCCCGGTCAGGGAGAATGAGCAGTTCTTC. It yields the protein CSVGRFPVRENEQFF.

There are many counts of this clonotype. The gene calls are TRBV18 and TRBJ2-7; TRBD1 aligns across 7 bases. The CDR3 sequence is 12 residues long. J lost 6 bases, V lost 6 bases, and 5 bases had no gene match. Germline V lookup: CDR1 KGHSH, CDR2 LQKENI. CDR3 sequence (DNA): TGTGCCAGCTCGCCTAACAGGGGCGAGCAGTACTTC. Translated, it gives CASSPNRGEQYF.

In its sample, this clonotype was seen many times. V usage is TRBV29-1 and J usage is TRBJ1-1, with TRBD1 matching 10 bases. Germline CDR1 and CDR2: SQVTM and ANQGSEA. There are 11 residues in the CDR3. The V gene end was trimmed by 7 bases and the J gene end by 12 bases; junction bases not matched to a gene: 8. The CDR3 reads CSGTWTGGTFF. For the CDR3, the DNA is TGCAGCGGGACCTGGACAGGGGGGACTTTCTTT. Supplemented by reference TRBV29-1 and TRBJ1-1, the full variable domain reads SAVISQKPSRDICQRGTSLTIQCQVDSQVTMMFWYRQQPGQSLTLIATANQGSEATYESGFVIDKFPISRPNLTFSTLTVSNMSPEDSSIYLCSGTWTGGTFFGQGTRLTVV.

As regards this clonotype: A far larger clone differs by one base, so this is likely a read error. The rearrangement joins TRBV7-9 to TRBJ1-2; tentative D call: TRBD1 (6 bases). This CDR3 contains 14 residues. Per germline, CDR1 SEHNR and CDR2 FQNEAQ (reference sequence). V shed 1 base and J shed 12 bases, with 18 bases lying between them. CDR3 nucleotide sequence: TGTGCCAGCAGCTTAGATCAGGGGATGCGGGGCCACACCTTC. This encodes CASSLDQGMRGHTF.

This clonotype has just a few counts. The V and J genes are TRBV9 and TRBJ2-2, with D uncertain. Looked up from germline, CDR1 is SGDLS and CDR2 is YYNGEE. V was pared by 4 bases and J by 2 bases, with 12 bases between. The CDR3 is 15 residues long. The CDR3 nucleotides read TGTGCCAGCAGCCCAGACGGATACAACACCGGGGAGCTGTTTTTT. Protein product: CASSPDGYNTGELFF.

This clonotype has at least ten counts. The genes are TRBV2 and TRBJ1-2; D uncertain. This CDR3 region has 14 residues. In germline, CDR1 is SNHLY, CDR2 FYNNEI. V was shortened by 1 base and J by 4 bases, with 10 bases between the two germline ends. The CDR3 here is CASSEGAAPYGYTF. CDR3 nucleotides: TGTGCCAGCAGTGAAGGTGCGGCGCCCTATGGCTACACCTTC. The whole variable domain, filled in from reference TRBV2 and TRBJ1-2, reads EPEVTQTPSHQVTQMGQEVILRCVPISNHLYFYWYRQILGQKVEFLVSFYNNEISEKSEIFDDQFSVERPDGSNFTLKIRSTKLEDSAMYFCASSEGAAPYGYTFGSGTRLTVV.

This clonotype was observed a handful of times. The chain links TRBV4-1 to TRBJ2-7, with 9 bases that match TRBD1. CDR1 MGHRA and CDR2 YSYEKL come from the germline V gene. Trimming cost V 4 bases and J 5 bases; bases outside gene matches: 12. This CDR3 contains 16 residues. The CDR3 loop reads CASSRYTGTGKDEQYF. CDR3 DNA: TGCGCCAGCAGCCGCTATACCGGGACAGGGAAGGACGAGCAGTACTTC.

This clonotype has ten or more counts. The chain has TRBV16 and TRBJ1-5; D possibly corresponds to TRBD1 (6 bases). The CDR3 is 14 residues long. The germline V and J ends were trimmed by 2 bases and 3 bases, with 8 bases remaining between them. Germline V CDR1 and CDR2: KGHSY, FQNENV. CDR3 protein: CASSQDRTNQPQHF. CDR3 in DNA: TGTGCCAGCAGCCAAGACAGGACCAATCAGCCCCAGCATTTT.

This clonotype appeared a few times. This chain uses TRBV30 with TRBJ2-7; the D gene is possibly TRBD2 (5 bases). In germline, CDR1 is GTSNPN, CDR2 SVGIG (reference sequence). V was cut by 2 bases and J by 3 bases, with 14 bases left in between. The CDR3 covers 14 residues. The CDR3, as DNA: TGTGCCTGGAGTCGGGAATGGGAGCTCTACGAGCAGTACTTC. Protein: CAWSREWELYEQYF. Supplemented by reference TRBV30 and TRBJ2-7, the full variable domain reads SQTIHQWPATLVQPVGSPLSLECTVEGTSNPNLYWYRQAAGRGLQLLFYSVGIGQISSEVPQNLSASRPQDRQFILSSKKLLLSDSGFYLCAWSREWELYEQYFGPGTRLTVT.

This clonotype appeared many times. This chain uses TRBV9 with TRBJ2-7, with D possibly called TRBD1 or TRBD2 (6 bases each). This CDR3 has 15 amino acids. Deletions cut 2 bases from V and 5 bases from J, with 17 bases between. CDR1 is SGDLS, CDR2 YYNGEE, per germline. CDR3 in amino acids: CASSVRDTGADEQYF. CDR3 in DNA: TGTGCCAGCAGCGTCCGGGACACGGGGGCAGACGAGCAGTACTTC.